Following are 26 T cell receptor beta chains from one sample sequenced in a study of blood T cell repertoires in COVID-19. Clones were sequenced by immunoSEQ multiplex PCR, and TCRdb holds only the in-frame ones, with some missing. The sample records about 260,000 clones, 85% to 90% being singletons. Sequenced input: peripheral blood. All receptors derive from a woman aged 40 to 50 who had recovered from COVID-19.

The genes are TRBV4-2 and TRBJ2-5; D is undetermined. Trimming stripped 1 base from V and 1 base from J, with 7 bases between. The CDR3 sequence is 14 residues long. Germline values: CDR1 LGHNA, CDR2 YNFKEQ. Here the CDR3 DNA reads TGTGCCAGCAGCCAAGTTGGCAGCCAAGAGACCCAGTACTTC. It codes for CASSQVGSQETQYF.

The chain's CDR3 is CASSLGPSGGADTQYF. In nucleotides, the CDR3 is TGCGCCAGCAGCTTGGGTCCTAGCGGGGGGGCAGATACGCAGTATTTT. The chain has TRBV5-1 and TRBJ2-3; TRBD2 agrees at 12 bases. This CDR3 spans 16 amino acids. Germline V gene lookup returns CDR1 SGHRS and CDR2 YFSETQ. Trimming at V came to 0 bases and at J to 4 bases, leaving 3 bases not matched to a gene. The full variable domain, completed using reference TRBV5-1 and TRBJ2-3, is KAGVTQTPRYLIKTRGQQVTLSCSPISGHRSVSWYQQTPGQGLQFLFEYFSETQRNKGNFPGRFSGRQFSNSRSEMNVSTLELGDSALYLCASSLGPSGGADTQYFGPGTRLTVL.

This clone was seen just once. V gene TRBV30 combines with J gene TRBJ2-5, with D uncertain. The CDR3 sequence is 17 residues long. Trimming removed 0 bases at V and 2 bases at J, with 19 bases between. Germline V gene lookup returns CDR1 GTSNPN and CDR2 SVGIG (reference sequence). CDR3: CAWSVGWATRAQETQYF. CDR3 bases: TGTGCCTGGAGTGTAGGATGGGCCACCAGAGCTCAAGAGACCCAGTACTTC.

The chain is built from TRBV5-5 and TRBJ1-2, with D tentatively TRBD1 (5 bases). V lost 0 bases, J lost 8 bases, and 14 bases lay in between. The CDR3 loop spans 14 amino acids. The germline CDR1 and CDR2 sequences are SGHKS and YYEKEE (reference sequence). Written as DNA, the CDR3 is TGTGCCAGCAGCTTGGAGGGGAATCCTGGCGGCTACACCTTC. Translated, it gives CASSLEGNPGGYTF.

This chain links TRBV3-1 (or the pseudogene TRBV3-2) with TRBJ1-2, with 7 bases aligning to TRBD1. Germline V lookup: CDR1 LGHDT, CDR2 YNNKEL (reference sequence). There are 18 residues in the CDR3. Germline trimming cut 2 bases from V and 2 bases from J; bases unmatched to any gene: 14. This chain's CDR3 is CASSQFLGRDRLNYGYTF. The DNA of the CDR3 is TGTGCCAGCAGCCAATTCTTGGGGCGGGACAGACTGAACTATGGCTACACCTTC.

The chain recombines TRBV5-4 with TRBJ2-5; tentative D call: TRBD2 (5 bases). The ends were cut back, 7 bases at V and 1 base at J, with 17 bases in the middle. CDR3 length: 15 residues. Germline loops: CDR1 SGHNT, CDR2 YYREEE (reference sequence). CDR3 DNA: TGTGCCAGCGGGTCCTCGAGGGCAGCCCAAGAGACCCAGTACTTC. Protein product: CASGSSRAAQETQYF.

This clone was detected once. V usage is TRBV5-1 and J usage is TRBJ2-5; 8 bases are a match to TRBD2. The germline gives CDR1 SGHRS, CDR2 YFSETQ. Unmatched junction bases numbered 5, after V lost 2 bases and J lost 2 bases. This CDR3 is 15 amino acids long. The CDR3 DNA reads as TGCGCCAGCAGCTTAAGCGGGGGCCGTCAAGAGACCCAGTACTTC. Residues: CASSLSGGRQETQYF.

This clone came up a few times. V is TRBV6-5 and J is TRBJ1-6; D gene unclear. Germline-derived CDR1 and CDR2 are MNHEY and SVGAGI. This CDR3 is built from 15 residues. V was cut by 6 bases and J by 8 bases, with 17 bases left in between. CDR3 in amino acids: CASSRGLQPDSPLHF. The CDR3 region has the DNA TGTGCCAGCAGCCGTGGACTCCAGCCAGATTCACCCCTCCACTTT.

This clone was seen a few times. The DNA for the CDR3 is TGTGCCAGCAGCTTATACCGGGGGGGCAACGGGGCGGCAGATACGCAGTATTTT. Protein product: CASSLYRGGNGAADTQYF. V usage is TRBV7-2 and J usage is TRBJ2-3; 8 nucleotides match TRBD2. V was clipped by 2 bases and J by 4 bases; unmatched bases: 14. Germline loops: CDR1 SGHTA, CDR2 FQGNSA. The CDR3 is made up of 18 amino acids.

V and J are TRBV7-9 and TRBJ1-6; a possible D gene is TRBD1 (5 bases). V lost 1 base to trimming and J lost 13 bases, with 8 bases between them. The CDR3 totals 12 residues. Germline CDR1 reads SEHNR; CDR2 reads FQNEAQ (reference sequence). The CDR3 nucleotides read TGTGCCAGCAGCTTAGGGGGCGGCCCCCTCCACTTT. Residues: CASSLGGGPLHF. The full variable domain, its missing parts supplied by reference TRBV7-9 and TRBJ1-6, is DTGVSQNPRHKITKRGQNVTFRCDPISEHNRLYWYRQTLGQGPEFLTYFQNEAQLEKSRLLSDRFSAERPKGSFSTLEIQRTEQGDSAMYLCASSLGGGPLHFGNGTRLTVT.

CDR3 region: CASSLFYRGPNTEAFF. Here the CDR3 DNA reads TGTGCCAGCAGTTTGTTCTACAGGGGCCCGAACACTGAAGCTTTCTTT. This chain joins TRBV27 and TRBJ1-1; TRBD1 aligns across 7 bases. Germline trimming cut 3 bases from V and 1 base from J; bases unmatched to any gene: 8. Germline-derived CDR1 and CDR2 are MNHEY and SMNVEV (reference sequence). The CDR3 has 16 amino acids.

In its sample, this clone was seen a few times. The CDR3 coding sequence is TGCATGGCCAGTACCACCGTTGAAGCTTTCTTT. Protein product: CMASTTVEAFF. The chain couples TRBV29-1 to TRBJ1-1, with D hard to call. In germline, CDR1 is SQVTM, CDR2 ANQGSEA. The CDR3 sequence is 11 residues long.

The chain uses TRBV6-2 or TRBV6-3 and TRBJ1-1; 7 bases align to TRBD1. CDR1 is MNHEY, CDR2 SVGEGT, per germline. This CDR3 region has 14 residues. V shed 0 bases, J shed 6 bases, and the junction held 4 bases outside the gene matches. CDR3 residues: CASSYSEGASEAFF. The CDR3 DNA reads as TGTGCCAGCAGTTACTCGGAGGGGGCTTCTGAAGCTTTCTTT.

The chain links TRBV12-3 or TRBV12-4 to TRBJ1-1; D not certain. The CDR3 has 13 residues. V dropped 2 bases and J dropped 2 bases, with 6 bases sitting between them. This CDR3 is CASSLQENTEAFF. CDR3 nucleotides: TGTGCCAGCAGTTTACAGGAAAACACTGAAGCTTTCTTT.

V usage is TRBV20-1 and J usage is TRBJ1-1, with D unresolved. The V and J ends lost 3 bases and 8 bases respectively, with 13 bases between them. Germline assignment: CDR1 DFQATT and CDR2 SNEGSKA (reference sequence). CDR3 size: 12 residues. The CDR3 protein is CSASIQNSEAFF. CDR3 nucleotides: TGCAGTGCTAGTATACAGAACTCAGAAGCTTTCTTT.

The chain combines TRBV19 with TRBJ2-1; 9 bases line up with TRBD1. Germline trimming cut 6 bases from V and 2 bases from J; bases unmatched to any gene: 2. This CDR3 region has 14 residues. CDR1 is LNHDA, CDR2 SQIVND, per germline (reference sequence). As DNA, the CDR3 is TGTGCCAGTAGACAGGGGGCGGCCTACAATGAGCAGTTCTTC. Translation: CASRQGAAYNEQFF.

This clone was picked up a small number of times. The chain couples TRBV6-4 to TRBJ1-5; no clear D gene. The length of the CDR3 is 17 residues. Germline loops: CDR1 MRHNA, CDR2 SNTAGT. Between the trimmed V and J ends, which lost 7 bases and 0 bases, there was a span of 19 bases. The CDR3, as DNA: TGTGCCAGCACTGAGGGCTCGACGGGAAATAGCAATCAGCCCCAGCATTTT. Protein product: CASTEGSTGNSNQPQHF.

The rearrangement joins TRBV4-3 to TRBJ2-1, with a weak D call TRBD2 (9 bases). This CDR3 has 16 residues. Germline loops: CDR1 LGHNA, CDR2 YSLEER. V was shortened by 4 bases and J by 3 bases, with 16 bases between the two germline ends. CDR3 amino acids: CASSPRGGQDYNEQFF. The CDR3 nucleotides read TGCGCCAGCAGCCCGCGGGGGGGACAGGACTACAATGAGCAGTTCTTC.

J is TRBJ2-1 and V is TRBV13; 7 bases align to TRBD1. There are 19 residues in the CDR3. The V and J ends lost 5 bases and 3 bases, in that order; junction bases with no gene match: 19. Germline assignment: CDR1 PRHDT and CDR2 FYEKMQ (reference sequence). CDR3 in DNA: TGTGCCAGCAGCCGCCCGACACGAGGGGGCTGGGGCAACTACAATGAGCAGTTCTTC. Residues: CASSRPTRGGWGNYNEQFF.

This chain joins TRBV5-1 and TRBJ1-6; TRBD1 agrees at 9 bases. Trimming cost V 5 bases and J 9 bases; bases outside gene matches: 6. The germline V gene encodes CDR1 SGHRS and CDR2 YFSETQ. The CDR3 has 14 amino acids. CDR3 loop: CASRPGTGFSPLHF. The CDR3 nucleotides are TGCGCCAGCAGACCCGGGACAGGGTTTTCACCCCTCCACTTT. Filled out from reference TRBV5-1 and TRBJ1-6, the complete variable domain reads KAGVTQTPRYLIKTRGQQVTLSCSPISGHRSVSWYQQTPGQGLQFLFEYFSETQRNKGNFPGRFSGRQFSNSRSEMNVSTLELGDSALYLCASRPGTGFSPLHFGNGTRLTVT.

This clone was picked up a small number of times. The rearrangement uses TRBV28 and TRBJ2-7; possibly TRBD1 for D (6 bases). Germline CDR1 MDHEN, CDR2 SYDVKM. The ends were cut back, 5 bases at V and 6 bases at J, with 14 bases in the middle. There are 13 residues in the CDR3. CDR3 sequence reads: CASSIRTALEQYF. In DNA form, the CDR3 reads TGTGCCAGCAGTATCAGGACAGCCCTCGAGCAGTACTTC.

The chain is built from TRBV7-2 and TRBJ1-1; maybe TRBD1 (6 bases). The CDR3 covers 15 residues. The germline V gene has CDR1 SGHTA and CDR2 FQGNSA. V was cut by 6 bases and J by 3 bases, with 17 bases left in between. The DNA of the CDR3 is TGTGCCAGCAGTTTGGTTTACAGGGCTGACACTGAAGCTTTCTTT. It codes for CASSLVYRADTEAFF. Full variable domain (rest looked up from reference TRBV7-2 and TRBJ1-1): GAGVSQSPSNKVTEKGKDVELRCDPISGHTALYWYRQSLGQGLEFLIYFQGNSAPDKSGLPSDRFSAERTGGSVSTLTIQRTQQEDSAVYLCASSLVYRADTEAFFGQGTRLTVV.

This clone was counted once. The genes are TRBV7-3 and TRBJ2-3, with D perhaps TRBD2 (5 bases). The CDR3 loop spans 14 amino acids. The germline gives CDR1 SGHTA, CDR2 FQGTGA. V was pared by 5 bases and J by 4 bases, with 13 bases between. The CDR3 is CASSNDYPPDTQYF. The CDR3, as DNA: TGTGCCAGCAGCAACGACTATCCGCCAGATACGCAGTATTTT.

The chain recombines TRBV7-2 with TRBJ1-1; D perhaps matches TRBD1 (6 bases). The CDR3 loop spans 14 amino acids. The germline V and J ends were trimmed by 5 bases and 3 bases, with 13 bases remaining between them. Germline V gene sequence: CDR1 SGHTA, CDR2 FQGNSA. CDR3 sequence reads: CASSRGTPDTEAFF. Written as DNA, the CDR3 is TGTGCCAGCAGCAGGGGGACCCCGGACACTGAAGCTTTCTTT.

This chain connects TRBV5-8 to TRBJ1-4; possibly TRBD1 for D (5 bases). CDR1 SGHTS and CDR2 YDEGEE come from the germline V gene. The V end lost 4 bases, the J end lost 8 bases, and 18 bases lay between the germline ends. The CDR3 consists of 15 residues. The CDR3 DNA sequence: TGTGCCAGCAGCCTCGGGGGGGATTTGGACGAAAAACTGTTTTTT. Residues: CASSLGGDLDEKLFF.

This clone was detected once. V is TRBV7-8 and J is TRBJ1-2; D possibly corresponds to TRBD1 (6 bases). Trimming took off 1 base at V and 3 bases at J, with 12 bases between the two ends. The CDR3 runs to 15 residues. Per germline, CDR1 SGHVS and CDR2 FQNEAQ. CDR3 sequence: CASSLVGGLDYGYTF. The CDR3 bases are TGTGCCAGCAGCTTAGTTGGGGGCTTGGACTATGGCTACACCTTC. The entire variable domain, with the rest obtained from reference TRBV7-8 and TRBJ1-2, is as follows: GAGVSQSPRYKVAKRGQDVALRCDPISGHVSLFWYQQALGQGPEFLTYFQNEAQLDKSGLPSDRFFAERPEGSVSTLKIQRTQQEDSAVYLCASSLVGGLDYGYTFGSGTRLTVV.